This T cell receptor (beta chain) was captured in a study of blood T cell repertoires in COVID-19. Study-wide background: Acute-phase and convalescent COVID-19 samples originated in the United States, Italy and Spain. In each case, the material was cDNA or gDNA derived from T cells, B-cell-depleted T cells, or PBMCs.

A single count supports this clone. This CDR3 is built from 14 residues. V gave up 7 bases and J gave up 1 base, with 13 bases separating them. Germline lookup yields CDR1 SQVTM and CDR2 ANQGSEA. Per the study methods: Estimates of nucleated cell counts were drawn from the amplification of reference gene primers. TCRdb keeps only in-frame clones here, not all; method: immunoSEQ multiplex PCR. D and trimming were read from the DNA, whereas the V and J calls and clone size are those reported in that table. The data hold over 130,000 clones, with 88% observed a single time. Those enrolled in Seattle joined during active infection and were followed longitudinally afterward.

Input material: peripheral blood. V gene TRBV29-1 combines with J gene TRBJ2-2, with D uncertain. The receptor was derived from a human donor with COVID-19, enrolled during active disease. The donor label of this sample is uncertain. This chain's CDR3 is CSATARGNTGELFF. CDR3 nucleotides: TGCAGCGCCACCGCTCGAGGGAACACCGGGGAGCTGTTTTTT.